This T cell receptor (beta chain) was recovered during a study of blood T cells in healthy people across ages. Study in general: Capturing about one barcoded beta molecule per two T cells was achieved by template switching. Notes on the study in general: Greater diversity and more naive CD4+ cells were seen in long-lived donors than in aged donors. Measured against age, TCR beta diversity per million T cells decreased in a roughly linear manner.

Germline V CDR1 and CDR2: LGHDT, YNNKEL (reference sequence). CDR3 size: 16 residues. V lost 1 base, J lost 3 bases, and 16 bases lay in between. With a J-beta primer mix and a sample-barcoded 5' primer, a second PCR ran 7 to 11 cycles. TCRdb re-derived calls from the 5' RACE reads in MiXCR, one entry per CDR3 protein. The sample records around 900,000 distinct CDR3 sequences, under 35% being singletons. Each donor had roughly 10 milliliters of peripheral blood drawn. The sample holds many counts of this clonotype. Its cognate antigen is unknown. Sequenced: blood. This sequence was found in a woman of 80 years or more in good health. This sequence joins TRBV3-1 and TRBJ2-7, with D unresolved. CDR3 coding DNA: TGTGCCAGCAGCCAAGGTTTTGGCAGACTCATCTACGAGCAGTACTTC. Its translation is CASSQGFGRLIYEQYF.